The entry below gives a single T cell receptor (beta chain) sequence along with its context. The data were taken from a study of response to subunit inactivated influenza vaccine. Germline V gene sequence: CDR1 LGHDT, CDR2 YNNKEL (reference sequence). The CDR3 is 14 amino acids. V lost 4 bases, J lost 9 bases, and 16 bases lay in between. TCRdb re-analysed the RT-PCR reads in MiXCR, keeping a single row per CDR3 protein. The top ten hold approximately 3% of the sample, which has some 540,000 distinct CDR3 sequences, approximately 22% seen once. The same sample was also studied in work on T cells expressing NK-cell markers. That work contributes: TCR beta cDNA was made by 5'RACE template switching with UMIs.

This sequence was found in a man aged 45 to 65 who received an inactivated influenza vaccine. The chain uses TRBV3-1 and TRBJ2-1; D is possibly TRBD2 (6 bases). The source was CD4+ T cells sorted from PBMCs, collected approximately 13 days after vaccination. CDR3 sequence reads: CASSRKGYGSEQFF. The CDR3 DNA reads as TGTGCCAGCAGCCGGAAGGGCTACGGGAGTGAGCAGTTCTTC.